A selection of T cell receptor beta chains follows, all from one sample in a study of CD8 T cells in Susac syndrome. TCRdb processed the immunoSEQ multiplex PCR reads anew with MiXCR; each CDR3 protein has one entry. The top ten hold just under 0.095% of the sample, which has 150,000 to 250,000 distinct CDR3 sequences, about 95% seen once. The specimen was CD4+ T cells from PBMCs. All receptors come from a human donor with multiple sclerosis. Each CDR3 is given with its conserved first and last residue. A D gene is named only where the DNA matches it firmly. Rows give clone size only sometimes, using once, few, many, or a class for an expanded clone.

J: TRBJ1-1; V: TRBV18; size: .; length: 15; D: .; CDR3: CASSPIPSASTEAFF; DNA: TGTGCCAGCTCACCGATACCCAGCGCTAGCACTGAAGCTTTCTTT
J: TRBJ2-3; V: TRBV9; size: .; length: 15; D: .; CDR3: CASSVREVGTDTQYF; DNA: TGTGCCAGCAGCGTCAGGGAGGTGGGCACAGATACGCAGTATTTT
J: TRBJ2-5; V: TRBV30; size: .; length: 13; D: .; CDR3: CAWGTAGEETQYF; DNA: TGTGCCTGGGGGACGGCAGGGGAAGAGACCCAGTACTTC
J: TRBJ2-7; V: TRBV7-9; size: .; length: 15; D: TRBD2; CDR3: CATTPSGGLSGEQYF; DNA: TGTGCCACCACGCCTAGCGGGGGTCTCTCGGGGGAGCAGTACTTC
J: TRBJ2-5; V: TRBV29-1; size: once; length: 13; D: TRBD1; CDR3: CSVEATGPETQYF; DNA: TGCAGCGTTGAGGCGACAGGGCCCGAGACCCAGTACTTC
J: TRBJ2-2; V: TRBV15; size: once; length: 17; D: .; CDR3: CATSKSYRGAGPGELFF; DNA: TGTGCCACCAGCAAATCCTACAGGGGCGCGGGGCCCGGGGAGCTGTTTTTT
J: TRBJ1-2; V: TRBV3-1; size: .; length: 11; D: .; CDR3: CASSHEEGYTF; DNA: TGTGCCAGCAGCCATGAAGAAGGCTACACCTTC
J: TRBJ2-6; V: TRBV12-3/TRBV12-4; size: .; length: 14; D: .; CDR3: CASSLQSLLDVLTF; DNA: TGTGCCAGCAGTTTACAGTCGCTGCTAGACGTCCTGACTTTC
J: TRBJ2-3; V: TRBV24-1; size: once; length: 13; D: .; CDR3: CATSDGNSDTQYF; DNA: TGTGCCACCAGTGATGGGAATTCAGATACGCAGTATTTT
J: TRBJ2-1; V: TRBV4-1; size: .; length: 17; D: .; CDR3: CASSQVGFIIIHNEQFF; DNA: TGCGCCAGCAGCCAAGTAGGCTTCATCATAATTCACAATGAGCAGTTCTTC
J: TRBJ1-2; V: TRBV29-1; size: .; length: 13; D: .; CDR3: CSATIGQMYGYTF; DNA: TGCAGCGCCACCATAGGACAGATGTATGGCTACACCTTC
J: TRBJ1-1; V: TRBV19; size: once; length: 14; D: .; CDR3: CASSRGRMNTEAFF; DNA: TGTGCCAGTAGTAGAGGACGGATGAACACTGAAGCTTTCTTT
J: TRBJ1-1; V: TRBV15; size: .; length: 15; D: TRBD1; CDR3: CATSRDRQGGTEAFF; DNA: TGTGCCACCAGCAGAGATCGACAGGGAGGCACTGAAGCTTTCTTT
J: TRBJ1-1; V: TRBV29-1; size: once; length: 13; D: TRBD1; CDR3: CSVKGPGGTEAFF; DNA: TGCAGCGTTAAAGGCCCAGGGGGCACTGAAGCTTTCTTT
J: TRBJ1-1; V: TRBV20-1; size: .; length: 17; D: .; CDR3: CSARGRGGGEVGTEAFF; DNA: TGCAGTGCTAGGGGTCGAGGAGGGGGGGAGGTAGGCACTGAAGCTTTCTTT
J: TRBJ1-1; V: TRBV9; size: .; length: 15; D: TRBD1; CDR3: CASTPGQAAYTEAFF; DNA: TGTGCCAGCACACCGGGACAGGCGGCATACACTGAAGCTTTCTTT
J: TRBJ2-3; V: TRBV5-1; size: .; length: 15; D: TRBD2; CDR3: CASSLTAGRTDTQYF; DNA: TGCGCCAGCAGCTTGACAGCGGGGCGTACAGATACGCAGTATTTT
J: TRBJ2-7; V: TRBV11-1; size: .; length: 14; D: .; CDR3: CASSLGLISYEQYF; DNA: TGTGCCAGCAGCTTAGGACTGATCTCCTACGAGCAGTACTTC
J: TRBJ2-2; V: TRBV9; size: .; length: 18; D: TRBD2; CDR3: CASSIQLSAGVLTGELFF; DNA: TGTGCCAGCAGCATCCAACTCAGCGCGGGAGTGTTAACCGGGGAGCTGTTTTTT
J: TRBJ2-1; V: TRBV18; size: .; length: 16; D: TRBD2; CDR3: CASSTTSGGNYNEQFF; DNA: TGTGCCAGCTCAACCACTAGCGGGGGGAACTACAATGAGCAGTTCTTC
J: TRBJ1-1; V: TRBV30; size: .; length: 16; D: TRBD1; CDR3: CALDPGQGLMNTEAFF; DNA: TGTGCCTTAGACCCGGGACAGGGGCTCATGAACACTGAAGCTTTCTTT
J: TRBJ2-1; V: TRBV5-6; size: .; length: 16; D: .; CDR3: CASSLAGRGVDNEQFF; DNA: TGTGCCAGCAGCTTGGCGGGCAGGGGAGTGGACAATGAGCAGTTCTTC
J: TRBJ2-7; V: TRBV20-1; size: .; length: 14; D: TRBD1; CDR3: CSAISTTGGYEQYF; DNA: TGCAGTGCTATTTCGACGACAGGGGGCTACGAGCAGTACTTC
J: TRBJ1-1; V: TRBV29-1; size: .; length: 12; D: .; CDR3: CSVSGLNTEAFF; DNA: TGCAGCGTTTCGGGCTTGAACACTGAAGCTTTCTTT
J: TRBJ2-1; V: TRBV12-3/TRBV12-4; size: once; length: 16; D: TRBD2; CDR3: CASSLASGGSYNEQFF; DNA: TGTGCCAGCAGTTTAGCGAGCGGGGGGTCCTACAATGAGCAGTTCTTC
J: TRBJ1-1; V: TRBV18; size: .; length: 14; D: TRBD1; CDR3: CASSGQGSGTEAFF; DNA: TGTGCCAGCTCAGGACAGGGAAGTGGCACTGAAGCTTTCTTT
J: TRBJ2-3; V: TRBV20-1; size: .; length: 12; D: .; CDR3: CSAPSSPDTQYF; DNA: TGCAGTGCACCGAGTTCCCCAGATACGCAGTATTTT
J: TRBJ1-6; V: TRBV18; size: .; length: 12; D: .; CDR3: CASSPGSSPLHF; DNA: TGTGCCAGCTCACCAGGCAGTTCACCCCTCCACTTT
J: TRBJ2-2; V: TRBV29-1; size: .; length: 14; D: TRBD1; CDR3: CSVKKGAVTGELFF; DNA: TGCAGCGTTAAGAAGGGGGCTGTGACCGGGGAGCTGTTTTTT
J: TRBJ2-2; V: TRBV3-1; size: .; length: 14; D: .; CDR3: CASSQAYKTGELFF; DNA: TGTGCCAGCAGCCAAGCCTACAAAACCGGGGAGCTGTTTTTT